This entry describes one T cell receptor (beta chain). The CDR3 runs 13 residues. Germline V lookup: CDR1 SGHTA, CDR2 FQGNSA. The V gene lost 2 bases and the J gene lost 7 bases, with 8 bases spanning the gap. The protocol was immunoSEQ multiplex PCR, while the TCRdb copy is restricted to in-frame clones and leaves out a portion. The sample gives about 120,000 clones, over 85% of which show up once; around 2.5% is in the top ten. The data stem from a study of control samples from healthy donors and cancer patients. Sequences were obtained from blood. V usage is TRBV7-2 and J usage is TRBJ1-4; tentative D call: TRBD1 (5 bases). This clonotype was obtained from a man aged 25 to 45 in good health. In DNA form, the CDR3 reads TGTGCCAGCAGCTTAAAAGGGACTGAAAAACTGTTTTTT. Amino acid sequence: CASSLKGTEKLFF.